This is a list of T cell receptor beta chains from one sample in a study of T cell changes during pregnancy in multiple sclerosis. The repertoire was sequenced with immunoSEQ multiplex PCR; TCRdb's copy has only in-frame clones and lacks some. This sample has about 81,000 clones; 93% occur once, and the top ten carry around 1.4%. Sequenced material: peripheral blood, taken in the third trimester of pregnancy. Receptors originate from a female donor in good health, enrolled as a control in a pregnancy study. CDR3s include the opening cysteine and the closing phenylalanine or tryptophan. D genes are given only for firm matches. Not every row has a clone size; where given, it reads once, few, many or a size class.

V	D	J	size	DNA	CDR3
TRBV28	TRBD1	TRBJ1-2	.	TGTGCCAGCAGTTTATGGACGATAGGGGGCGATGGCTACACCTTC	CASSLWTIGGDGYTF
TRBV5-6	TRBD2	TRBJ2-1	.	TGTGCCAGCAGCTTCTTAGCGGGGGGGGCCAATGAGCAGTTCTTC	CASSFLAGGANEQFF
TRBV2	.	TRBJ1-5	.	TGTGCCAGCAGTGAAGATGGCAGGGCTCCCCAGCATTTT	CASSEDGRAPQHF
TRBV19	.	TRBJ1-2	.	TGTGCCAGTAGTATGACAGCTAACTATGGCTACACCTTC	CASSMTANYGYTF
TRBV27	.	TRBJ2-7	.	TGTGCCAGCAGCCCATTTTTGGGCAGTCCCTACGAGCAGTACTTC	CASSPFLGSPYEQYF
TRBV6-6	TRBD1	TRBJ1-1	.	TGTGCCAGCAGGAAACGAACAGGGGCCACTGAAGCTTTCTTT	CASRKRTGATEAFF
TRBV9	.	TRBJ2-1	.	TGTGCCAGCAGCGCCTTCTCGGGAGCGGATGAGCAGTTCTTC	CASSAFSGADEQFF
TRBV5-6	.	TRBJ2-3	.	TGTGCCAGCAGCTTCGGCACAGATACGCAGTATTTT	CASSFGTDTQYF
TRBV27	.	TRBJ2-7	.	TGTGCCAGCAGTCCGGGAAGCTCCTACGAGCAGTACTTC	CASSPGSSYEQYF
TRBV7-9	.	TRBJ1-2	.	TGTGCCAGCAGCTTGGACAGTCCTAACTATGGCTACACCTTC	CASSLDSPNYGYTF
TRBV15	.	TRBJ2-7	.	TGTGCCACCAGCAGAGGCAGGGACTACGAGCAGTACTTC	CATSRGRDYEQYF
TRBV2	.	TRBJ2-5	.	TGTGCCAGCAGTGAGTTCACGGGACATACGTACCAAGAGACCCAGTACTTC	CASSEFTGHTYQETQYF
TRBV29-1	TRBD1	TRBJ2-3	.	TGCAGCGTCCCGGGACAGGGGACAGATACGCAGTATTTT	CSVPGQGTDTQYF
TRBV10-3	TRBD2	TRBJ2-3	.	TGTGCCATCAGCCCGGGACTAGCGGTCCTACGCACGCAGTATTTT	CAISPGLAVLRTQYF
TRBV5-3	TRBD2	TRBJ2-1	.	TGTGCCAGAAGCTGGGTGCGGGAGAACAATGAGCAGTTCTTC	CARSWVRENNEQFF
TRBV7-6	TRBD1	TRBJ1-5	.	TGTGCCAGCAGCTTAGGAGGGACAGGGTCAAATCAGCCCCAGCATTTT	CASSLGGTGSNQPQHF
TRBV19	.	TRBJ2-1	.	TGTGCCAGTAGGCGTAGCGAGCCCTACAATGAGCAGTTCTTC	CASRRSEPYNEQFF
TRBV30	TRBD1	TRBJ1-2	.	TGTGCCTGGAGTCGGGACAGGGTTGTTGATGGCTACACCTTC	CAWSRDRVVDGYTF
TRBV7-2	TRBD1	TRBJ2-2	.	TGTGCCAGCAGCCCTGACAGGGGGGGTTCCGGGGAGCTGTTTTTT	CASSPDRGGSGELFF
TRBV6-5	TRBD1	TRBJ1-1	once	TGTGCCAGCAGTTACGAGGGGGCGGACACTGAAGCTTTCTTT	CASSYEGADTEAFF
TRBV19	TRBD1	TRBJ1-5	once	TGTGCCAGTAGTATAAACCCGACAGGGGGCACTTTGCAGCCCCAGCATTTT	CASSINPTGGTLQPQHF
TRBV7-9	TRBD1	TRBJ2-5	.	TGTGCCGCCGGGGGACCGGGACAGGGTATTGGGACCCAGTACTTC	CAAGGPGQGIGTQYF
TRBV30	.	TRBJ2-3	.	TGTGCCTGGAGTGTAGATAAGTGGAGTGGGGGGGATACGCAGTATTTT	CAWSVDKWSGGDTQYF
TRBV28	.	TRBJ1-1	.	TGTGCCAGCACCTCCGGGGGAGAATGGATGTCGGCTTTCTTT	CASTSGGEWMSAFF
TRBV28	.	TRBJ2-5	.	TGTGCCAGCAGTTTATCATTACAGGGTTCATCAGAGACCCAGTACTTC	CASSLSLQGSSETQYF
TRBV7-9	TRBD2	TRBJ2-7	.	TGTGCCAGCAGCCCAGGACTAGCGAACGACGAGCAGTACTTC	CASSPGLANDEQYF
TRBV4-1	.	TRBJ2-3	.	TGCGCCAGCAGCCAAGAGGGCCTAACAGATACGCAGTATTTT	CASSQEGLTDTQYF
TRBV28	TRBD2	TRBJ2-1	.	TGTGCCAGCCCCGTAGCGGGAGGTTACAATGAGCAGTTCTTC	CASPVAGGYNEQFF
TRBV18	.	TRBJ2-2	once	TGTGCCAGCTCACCAGCGAACCCCGGGGAGCTGTTTTTT	CASSPANPGELFF
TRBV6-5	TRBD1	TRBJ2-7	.	TGTGCCAGCAGTCAGGGACAGGGGGCCCCCTACGAGCAGTACTTC	CASSQGQGAPYEQYF
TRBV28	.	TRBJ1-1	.	TGTGCCAGCAGGACGCGGGGGGGCGTTGGTACTGAAGCTTTCTTT	CASRTRGGVGTEAFF
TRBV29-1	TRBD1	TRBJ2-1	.	TGCAGCGGAAGGGACAGGGGGCTTTACAATGAGCAGTTCTTC	CSGRDRGLYNEQFF
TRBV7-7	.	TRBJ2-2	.	TGTGCCAGCAGCCCCGGGGGGCGCACCGGGGAGCTGTTTTTT	CASSPGGRTGELFF
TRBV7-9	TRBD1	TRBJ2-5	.	TGTGCCAGCAGCCCAAGGGACAGGGAGCAAGAGACCCAGTACTTC	CASSPRDREQETQYF
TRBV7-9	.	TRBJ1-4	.	TGTGCCAGCAGCCCCTGGACAGCAGAAAAACTGTTTTTT	CASSPWTAEKLFF
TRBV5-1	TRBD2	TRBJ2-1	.	TGCGCCAGCAGCTTGGGTAGCGGGAGCTCCTACAATGAGCAGTTCTTC	CASSLGSGSSYNEQFF
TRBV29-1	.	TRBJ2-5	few	TGCAGCATCGGAACAGGGAGGGATACCCAGTACTTC	CSIGTGRDTQYF
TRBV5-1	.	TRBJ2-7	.	TGCGCCAGCAGCCTTGGACATGGGGCCTACGAGCAGTACTTC	CASSLGHGAYEQYF
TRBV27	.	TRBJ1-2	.	TGTGCCAGCAGTTTAGTCAGGCCCAAGCTTAACTATGGCTACACCTTC	CASSLVRPKLNYGYTF
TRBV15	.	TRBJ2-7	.	TGTGCCACCAGCACCAGACAGGGAGGATCTTCCTACTTC	CATSTRQGGSSYF
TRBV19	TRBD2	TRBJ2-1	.	TGTGCCAGTGGAACTAGCGTCAACAATGAGCAGTTCTTC	CASGTSVNNEQFF
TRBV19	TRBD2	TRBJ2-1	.	TGTGCCAGTAGTCCCGGGAGGAGCTCCTACAATGAGCAGTTCTTC	CASSPGRSSYNEQFF
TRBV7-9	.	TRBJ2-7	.	TGTGCCAGCAGCTTAGGGGCAGGGTTGGGGACCTACGAGCAGTACTTC	CASSLGAGLGTYEQYF
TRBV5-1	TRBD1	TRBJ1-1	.	TGCGCCAGCAGCTTGTTAGGGGGCAGAGACACTGAAGCTTTCTTT	CASSLLGGRDTEAFF
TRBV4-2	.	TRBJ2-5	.	TGTGCCAGCACGGGGGCGGGAGAAGAGACCCAGTACTTC	CASTGAGEETQYF
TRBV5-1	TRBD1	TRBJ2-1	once	TGCGCCAGCAGCTTTTTGACAGGGTTGAACAATGAGCAGTTCTTC	CASSFLTGLNNEQFF
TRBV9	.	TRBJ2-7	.	TGTGCCAGCAGCGTAGTGGACCGAGGGGAGCAGTACTTC	CASSVVDRGEQYF
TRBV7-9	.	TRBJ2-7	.	TGTGCCAGCAGCCTCTCACACAGGGCATACGAGCAGTACTTC	CASSLSHRAYEQYF
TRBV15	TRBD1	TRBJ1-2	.	TGTGCCACCAGCAGCCAGACAGGGCTGATTATGGGCTACACCTTC	CATSSQTGLIMGYTF
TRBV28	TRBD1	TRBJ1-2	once	TGTGCCAGCAGCCTCCGGGACAGGGGCCGATTGGCTGGCTACACCTTC	CASSLRDRGRLAGYTF
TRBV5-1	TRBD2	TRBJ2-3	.	TGCGCCAGCAGCCCGAGCTTAGCGGGGAGCACAGATACGCAGTATTTT	CASSPSLAGSTDTQYF
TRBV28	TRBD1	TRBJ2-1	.	TGTGCCAGCAGTTTCTCACCCACGACAGGGTCAGGGCCACAGAGGTACTACAATGAGCAGTTCTTC	CASSFSPTTGSGPQRYYNEQFF
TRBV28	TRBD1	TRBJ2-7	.	TGTGCCAGCAGTTTGACCGGGACAGCATCCTACGAGCAGTACTTC	CASSLTGTASYEQYF
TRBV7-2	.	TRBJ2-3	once	TGTGCCAGCAGCCGGTATGATACGCAGTATTTT	CASSRYDTQYF
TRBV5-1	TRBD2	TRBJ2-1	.	TGCGCCAGCAGCTCGACTAGCGGGAGCTACAATGAGCAGTTCTTC	CASSSTSGSYNEQFF